The sequence of this T cell receptor (beta chain) was determined in a study of cytomegalovirus exposure and HLA in healthy donors. At the level of the study: A preliminary data release comprised around 85 million unique TCRs obtained from HLA-typed donors.

A few counts support this clone. What it binds is unknown. Trimming removed 4 bases from V and 5 bases from J; junction bases left unmatched: 5. This CDR3 spans 14 amino acids. CDR1 and CDR2 (germline): SGHAT, FQDESV (reference sequence). General study findings and limits: Most subjects had HLA-A and HLA-B alleles reportedly predicted accurately by TCR beta sequences. Immune exposure was documented only through CMV serostatus. It was about 180 TCR beta chains that were listed as cytomegalovirus-associated.

PCR amplification relied on 60 Vbeta primers (plus 13 Jbeta primers). Assay: immunoSEQ multiplex PCR; the TCRdb copy retains only in-frame clones and omits some. The sample includes around 160,000 clones, roughly 72% of them seen just once. Sequenced: PBMCs. The chain joins TRBV11-1 to TRBJ2-5; 9 bases match TRBD1. This clonotype was sampled from a woman aged 40 to 50 in good health and CMV-seronegative. CDR3 nucleotide sequence: TGTGCCAGCAGCTCACAGGGGGCGAGCGAGACCCAGTACTTC. It is translated as CASSSQGASETQYF. Complete variable domain (other parts from reference TRBV11-1 and TRBJ2-5): EAEVAQSPRYKITEKSQAVAFWCDPISGHATLYWYRQILGQGPELLVQFQDESVVDDSQLPKDRFSAERLKGVDSTLKIQPAELGDSAMYLCASSSQGASETQYFGPGTRLLVL.